This T cell receptor beta chain was found in a study of T cell responses to AZD1222 COVID-19 vaccine. Study outcomes and limitations: It should be noted that donors were predominantly white British and more often female, and clonal diversity was possibly underestimated.

Measured with immunoSEQ multiplex PCR; TCRdb has only the in-frame clones, and not every one. The sample includes 120,000 to 150,000 clones, roughly nine tenths of them seen just once. About this clone: Its cognate antigen is unknown.

V was clipped by 6 bases and J by 10 bases; unmatched bases: 7. The CDR3 runs 13 residues. Germline CDR1 MNHEY, CDR2 SVGAGI. Sample: peripheral blood, taken 28 days after the second AZD1222 dose. The TCR comes from an adult who received the AZD1222 COVID-19 vaccine. The rearrangement joins TRBV6-5 to TRBJ2-3; 10 nucleotides agree with TRBD1. CDR3 nucleotides: TGTGCCAGCAGAGGCGACAGGGGGCAAGCGCAGTATTTT. Translated: CASRGDRGQAQYF.